The 9 T cell receptor beta chains given below trace back to one sample, sequenced in a study of T-cell memory formation after mild COVID-19. TCRdb itself ran the 5' RACE reads through MiXCR, one entry per CDR3 protein. Altogether about 150,000 distinct CDR3 sequences are present, around 13% being singletons, with the ten largest covering approximately 3.4%. The sample consisted of PBMCs or a T cell subset sorted from them (not recorded which). These receptors were taken from a man between 18 and 35 years old who had mild COVID-19 (a few samples of this study predate the infection). Cell type and time point are not known.

The chain recombines TRBV12-3 or TRBV12-4 with TRBJ2-5; D is unresolved. CDR3 length equals 11 residues. Trimming took off 6 bases at V and 10 bases at J, with 12 bases between the two ends. The CDR3 DNA is TGTGCCAGCAGGAATCGTATGGACCAGTACTTC. This sequence encodes CASRNRMDQYF.

The chain joins TRBV19 to TRBJ2-7; TRBD1 might be the D (5 bases). Trimming took 5 bases from V and 2 from J, leaving 13 bases between them. CDR1 and CDR2 from the germline V gene are LNHDA and SQIVND (reference sequence). The CDR3 spans 14 residues. This CDR3 is CASSGSRQTYEQYF. CDR3 in DNA: TGTGCCAGTAGTGGATCACGACAGACCTACGAGCAGTACTTC. The whole variable domain, remainder taken from reference TRBV19 and TRBJ2-7, is DGGITQSPKYLFRKEGQNVTLSCEQNLNHDAMYWYRQDPGQGLRLIYYSQIVNDFQKGDIAEGYSVSREKKESFPLTVTSAQKNPTAFYLCASSGSRQTYEQYFGPGTRLTVT.

This clonotype occurred a few times. This chain uses TRBV18 with TRBJ1-1, with TRBD1 matching 8 bases. The CDR3 has 15 residues. J was trimmed by 4 bases and V by 1 base; bases with no gene match: 5. Germline CDR1 is KGHSH and CDR2 is LQKENI. CDR3 amino acids: CASSPRSGGFTEAFF. The CDR3, as DNA: TGTGCCAGCTCACCACGTTCAGGGGGCTTCACTGAAGCTTTCTTT.

The chain is built from TRBV20-1 and TRBJ2-2; 7 bases line up with TRBD2. The CDR3 runs 16 residues. CDR1 and CDR2 from the germline V gene are DFQATT and SNEGSKA (reference sequence). Losses at the gene ends were 3 bases for V and 5 bases for J; bases not matched to a gene: 12. The CDR3 DNA follows: TGCAGTGCTAGGTCCTCGGGGAGGGTCGGTACCGGGGAGCTGTTTTTT. Its translation: CSARSSGRVGTGELFF.

This clonotype was seen a few times. The chain combines TRBV24-1 with TRBJ1-1, with D uncertain. V shed 0 bases and J shed 13 bases, with 8 bases lying between them. Germline V lookup: CDR1 KGHDR, CDR2 SFDVKD. This CDR3 contains 11 residues. The CDR3 region is CATSDLGKGFF. The CDR3 DNA reads TGTGCCACCAGTGATTTGGGGAAGGGTTTCTTT.

There are a few counts of this clonotype. V usage is TRBV7-2 and J usage is TRBJ1-1, with 11 positions matching TRBD1. The CDR3 length is 16 residues. The V gene end was trimmed by 2 bases and the J gene end by 5 bases; junction bases not matched to a gene: 7. The germline V gene encodes CDR1 SGHTA and CDR2 FQGNSA. The CDR3 sequence is CASSLMSGTGGTEAFF. CDR3 bases: TGTGCCAGCAGCTTAATGTCCGGGACAGGGGGGACTGAAGCTTTCTTT.

This clonotype has more than one count but fewer than ten. The chain joins TRBV5-6 to TRBJ1-5; D call uncertain. Trimming stripped 4 bases from V and 3 bases from J, with 11 bases between. The germline gives CDR1 SGHDT, CDR2 YYEEEE. The CDR3 covers 14 residues. CDR3 amino acids: CASSPSTNNQPQHF. Here the CDR3 DNA reads TGTGCCAGCAGCCCGAGCACCAACAATCAGCCCCAGCATTTT. Drawing the rest from reference TRBV5-6 and TRBJ1-5, the complete variable domain is DAGVTQSPTHLIKTRGQQVTLRCSPKSGHDTVSWYQQALGQGPQFIFQYYEEEERQRGNFPDRFSGHQFPNYSSELNVNALLLGDSALYLCASSPSTNNQPQHFGDGTRLSIL.

This clonotype was seen ten or more times. An end of the junction differs from the germline gene, which may be a read error. The CDR3 nucleotides read TGTGCCAGCAGTCCGGGGCCCGGCGGCGAATTT. Residues: CASSPGPGGEF. The rearrangement joins TRBV12-3 or TRBV12-4 to TRBJ1-1; D possibly corresponds to TRBD1 (5 bases). This CDR3 is 11 amino acids long.

The rearrangement links TRBV12-3 or TRBV12-4 to TRBJ1-1, with 9 bases matching TRBD1. Unmatched junction bases numbered 11, after V lost 7 bases and J lost 5 bases. The CDR3 runs to 15 residues. The CDR3 region is CASTSRQGVETEAFF. CDR3 DNA: TGTGCCAGCACTAGCCGACAGGGGGTCGAGACTGAAGCTTTCTTT.